The rows below give T cell receptor beta chains drawn from one sample of a study of T cell responses to AZD1222 COVID-19 vaccine. Clones were read by immunoSEQ multiplex PCR, and TCRdb kept only the in-frame ones, dropping some. The table lists tens of thousands of clones, more than 70% of them singletons, with approximately 19% in the top ten. Specimen: peripheral blood, collected on day 0 of AZD1222 vaccination. These receptors were obtained from an adult in good health. The CDR3 runs from the conserved cysteine through the conserved F or W. A D gene is named only where the DNA matches it firmly. A row's size may be missing; if present it is once, few, many or a size class.

TRBV4-1	-	TRBJ1-1	-	TGCGCCAGCAGCCACATGTCCGGGGTGGGAGGTGAAGCTTTCTTT	CASSHMSGVGGEAFF
TRBV5-1	few	TRBJ1-1	-	TGCGCCAGCAGCCTGACCCCGAACACTGAAGCTTTCTTT	CASSLTPNTEAFF
TRBV5-4	-	TRBJ2-7	TRBD2	TGTGCCAGCAGCTTGGCGGGGTCTAGCGGGGGTTACGAGCAGTACTTC	CASSLAGSSGGYEQYF
TRBV19	-	TRBJ2-1	-	TGTGCCAGTAGTATAGCGGAGCCTAGCGCGTATGAGCAGTTCTTC	CASSIAEPSAYEQFF
TRBV19	-	TRBJ2-7	-	TGTGCCAGTAGTATAGGGACAACCAGTCCCTCCTACGAGCAGTACTTC	CASSIGTTSPSYEQYF
TRBV19	-	TRBJ2-5	TRBD1	TGTGCCAGTAGTATAGTTGGGACAGATTTTCAAGAGACCCAGTACTTC	CASSIVGTDFQETQYF
TRBV4-3	-	TRBJ2-4	-	TGCGCCAGCAGCCAAGCTGGGGGGAAAAACATTCAGTACTTC	CASSQAGGKNIQYF
TRBV2	-	TRBJ2-1	-	TGTGCCAGCACGGGGGCGGGAGTGGACAATGAGCAGTTCTTC	CASTGAGVDNEQFF
TRBV13	-	TRBJ1-6	-	TGTGCCAGCAGCTTGGCCAGTGATTATAATTCACCCCTCCACTTT	CASSLASDYNSPLHF
TRBV27	-	TRBJ2-2	-	TGTGCCAGCAGTTTTACCGCCGGAAACACCGGGGAGCTGTTTTTT	CASSFTAGNTGELFF
TRBV6-2/TRBV6-3	once	TRBJ1-2	-	TGTGCCAGCAGTTTGCGGGGCAGATGGGGCTACACCTTC	CASSLRGRWGYTF
TRBV27	-	TRBJ2-7	TRBD2	TGTGCCAGCAGTTTAACTAGCGGGAGCTGGGTCTACGAGCAGTACTTC	CASSLTSGSWVYEQYF
TRBV28	-	TRBJ1-2	-	TGTGCCAGCAGCTTACCGGGGAGTGTTGGCTATGGCTACACCTTC	CASSLPGSVGYGYTF
TRBV11-2	-	TRBJ2-1	TRBD2	TGTGCCAGCAGCTTAGTAAAGGGGGGACTAGCGGTACTGGATGAGCAGTTCTTC	CASSLVKGGLAVLDEQFF
TRBV5-4	-	TRBJ1-2	-	TGTGCCAGCAGCTTGGGCATGGACGGTGGCTACACCTTC	CASSLGMDGGYTF
TRBV5-4	-	TRBJ1-2	-	TGTGCCAGCAACCTCGACAGGAGCTATGGCTACACCTTC	CASNLDRSYGYTF
TRBV28	-	TRBJ2-7	TRBD2	TGTGCCAGCTGTCTACTAGCGGGATTCTACGAGCAGTACTTC	CASCLLAGFYEQYF
TRBV2	-	TRBJ2-2	-	TGTGCCAGCAGCGAGATGGGAGGACGCACCGGGGAGCTGTTTTTT	CASSEMGGRTGELFF
TRBV12-3/TRBV12-4	-	TRBJ1-1	-	TGTGCCAGCAGTTTAGTAGGTGAAGCTTTCTTT	CASSLVGEAFF
TRBV9	-	TRBJ2-7	-	TGTGCCAGCAGCGTAGTTTCGGTACCATACGAGCAGTACTTC	CASSVVSVPYEQYF
TRBV6-6	-	TRBJ2-7	-	TGTGCCAGCAGTTACCCAGCCTACGAGCAGTACTTC	CASSYPAYEQYF
TRBV11-2	-	TRBJ2-2	-	TGTGCCAGCAGCTTGAGTGAGGTGACCGGGGAGCTGTTTTTT	CASSLSEVTGELFF
TRBV7-2	-	TRBJ2-2	-	TGTGCCAGCACAGGAGCTCCGGAGGGCGGGGAGCTGTTTTTT	CASTGAPEGGELFF
TRBV24-1	-	TRBJ1-6	-	TGTGCCACCAGTGAGTCCGGGCGGGATTCACCCCTCCACTTT	CATSESGRDSPLHF
TRBV28	-	TRBJ1-2	-	TGTGCCAGCAGTTTATCGGCAGCGCTCTATGGCTACACCTTC	CASSLSAALYGYTF
TRBV4-1	-	TRBJ2-7	TRBD1	TGCGCCAGCAGCCAAGAGACAGGGGGCAGGTGGGAGCAGTACTTC	CASSQETGGRWEQYF
TRBV5-8	-	TRBJ2-5	-	TGTGCCAGCAGCTTGTTAGCAGGGGATGAGACCCAGTACTTC	CASSLLAGDETQYF
TRBV28	-	TRBJ1-5	-	TGTGCCAGCAGTGACACCCGAACGGGCCCCATGCCGCCCCAGCATTTT	CASSDTRTGPMPPQHF
TRBV7-9	-	TRBJ1-3	-	TGTGCCAGCACCCTCGCCTTTGGGGGTGTGGGGGGAAACACCATATATTTT	CASTLAFGGVGGNTIYF
TRBV4-1	-	TRBJ1-4	TRBD1	TGCGCCAGCAGCCAAGGTGACAGGGTAGCTAATGAAAAACTGTTTTTT	CASSQGDRVANEKLFF
TRBV6-1	-	TRBJ2-7	-	TGTGCCAGCAGTGAAATCGGGGTCCCCGCCTACGAGCAGTACTTC	CASSEIGVPAYEQYF
TRBV24-1	-	TRBJ2-3	-	TGTGCCACCAGTCGGGAGAGAGCGGCAGATACGCAGTATTTT	CATSRERAADTQYF
TRBV4-1	-	TRBJ1-5	-	TGCGCCAGCAGCCAATCCAGGAGTCACAATCAGCCCCAGCATTTT	CASSQSRSHNQPQHF
TRBV19	once	TRBJ1-6	-	TGTGCCAGTAGTACACAACACTCAAGCTCCTATAATTCACCCCTCCACTTT	CASSTQHSSSYNSPLHF
TRBV4-3	-	TRBJ2-2	-	TGCGCCAGCAGCCAGGACGGGGGGCGGACCGGGGAGCTGTTTTTT	CASSQDGGRTGELFF
TRBV11-3	once	TRBJ2-3	TRBD2	TGTGCCAGCAGCCAGGGAGGGGCGACAGATACGCAGTATTTT	CASSQGGATDTQYF
TRBV21-1	-	TRBJ2-3	-	TGTGCCAGCAGCAAACGGGACGGGGCCATACGACCCACAGATACGCAGTATTTT	CASSKRDGAIRPTDTQYF
TRBV7-2	-	TRBJ2-1	-	TGTGCCAGCAGCTTATTAGTTGAGCAGTTCTTC	CASSLLVEQFF
TRBV12-5	-	TRBJ2-1	-	TGTGCTAGTGGTTTGTGGTCCGAGAATGAGCAGTTCTTC	CASGLWSENEQFF
TRBV19	-	TRBJ2-7	TRBD2	TGTGCCAGTAGGACGACGGGACTAGCGGGAACTTTGGCCGAGCAGTACTTC	CASRTTGLAGTLAEQYF
TRBV6-6	once	TRBJ2-7	-	TGTGCCAGCAGTTACTCGGACACCTACGAGCAGTACTTC	CASSYSDTYEQYF
TRBV9	-	TRBJ2-2	-	TGTGCCAGCAGCGTAGGATTTTCCGCCGGGGAGCTGTTTTTT	CASSVGFSAGELFF
TRBV7-7	-	TRBJ2-2	-	TGTGCCAGCAGCTTAGGAGGTAGAGGAGAGCTGTTTTTT	CASSLGGRGELFF
TRBV7-9	-	TRBJ2-1	-	TGTGCCAGCAGGCCTCGTCTGGGAAGGGACGATGAGCAGTTCTTC	CASRPRLGRDDEQFF
TRBV7-2	-	TRBJ2-7	-	TGTGCCAGCAGCCCGGGACTTTTTTCCGAGCAGTACTTC	CASSPGLFSEQYF
TRBV5-4	-	TRBJ1-6	TRBD1	TGTGCCAGCAGCTTTCCGGGGGCGACAGGGGAGAATTCACCCCTCCACTTT	CASSFPGATGENSPLHF
TRBV29-1	-	TRBJ2-1	-	TGCAGCGTTGATACCCAGGGGACGGGCAATGAGCAGTTCTTC	CSVDTQGTGNEQFF
TRBV7-2	-	TRBJ2-3	-	TGTGCCAGCAGCCCCCCCCAGGGGAGGATCACAGATACGCAGTATTTT	CASSPPQGRITDTQYF
TRBV3-1/TRBV3-2	-	TRBJ1-1	-	TGTGCCAGCAGCTTAGACATGACGGTGAACACTGAAGCTTTCTTT	CASSLDMTVNTEAFF
TRBV4-2	-	TRBJ1-1	-	TGTGCCAGCAGAGAAAGACAGATGAACACTGAAGCTTTCTTT	CASRERQMNTEAFF
TRBV28	-	TRBJ2-2	-	TGTGCCAGCAGTTCCGACAGATCGAACACCGGGGAGCTGTTTTTT	CASSSDRSNTGELFF
TRBV5-1	-	TRBJ2-2	-	TGCGCCAGCAGCATTGACACGACGAACACCGGGGAGCTGTTTTTT	CASSIDTTNTGELFF
TRBV6-1	few	TRBJ2-7	-	TGTGCCAGCAGTGAAGCAGTGCAGGGCGAGCAGTACTTC	CASSEAVQGEQYF
TRBV5-4	-	TRBJ2-3	TRBD1	TGTGCCAGCAGCTCAGGACAGGGAGCAGATACGCAGTATTTT	CASSSGQGADTQYF
TRBV5-5	few	TRBJ1-1	TRBD1	TGTGCCAGCAGCCCCACAGGGGTGAACACTGAAGCTTTCTTT	CASSPTGVNTEAFF
TRBV29-1	-	TRBJ2-5	-	TGCAGCGTTGAAGAGGGGGTAGAGACCCAGTACTTC	CSVEEGVETQYF
TRBV9	-	TRBJ2-7	-	TGTGCCAGCAGCGCCCGAACGGCAGCAGGGAGCGAGCAGTACTTC	CASSARTAAGSEQYF
TRBV5-1	many	TRBJ2-7	TRBD2	TGCGCCAGCAGCTTGGAACTAGCGGGAGGAGAGAAGCAGTACTTC	CASSLELAGGEKQYF
TRBV29-1	-	TRBJ2-2	-	TGCAGCGTTGTGGAGGGCACCTACACCGGGGAGCTGTTTTTT	CSVVEGTYTGELFF
TRBV6-6	-	TRBJ2-5	-	TGTGCCAGCAGTCCCTACCTTGCCGGGGTCCAAGAGACCCAGTACTTC	CASSPYLAGVQETQYF